Listed here are 11 T cell receptor beta chains from one sample, sequenced in a study of blood T cell repertoires in COVID-19. Assay: immunoSEQ multiplex PCR; the TCRdb copy retains only in-frame clones and omits some. Of under 450,000 clones listed, approximately 88% are singletons. Specimen: peripheral blood. These receptor sequences come from a woman aged 45-65 years with COVID-19, enrolled during active disease.

The genes are TRBV30 and TRBJ1-2; perhaps TRBD1 as D (6 bases). Germline V CDR1 and CDR2: GTSNPN, SVGIG (reference sequence). This CDR3 region has 16 residues. V was clipped by 4 bases and J by 6 bases, with 24 bases between them. The DNA for the CDR3 is TGTGCCTGGATAAGTGAGGGGGGGTTAAGGCTAAATGGCTACACCTTC. Protein product: CAWISEGGLRLNGYTF.

The genes are TRBV6-5 and TRBJ1-6; 9 bases are shared with TRBD1. The CDR3 length is 16 residues. V shed 4 bases, J shed 10 bases, and the junction held 11 bases outside the gene matches. The germline CDR1 and CDR2 sequences are MNHEY and SVGAGI. This CDR3 is CASSSRGTGTNSPLHF. The CDR3 DNA sequence: TGTGCCAGCAGTTCCCGAGGGACAGGGACGAACTCACCCCTCCACTTT.

The chain carries TRBV6-5 and TRBJ1-2; perhaps TRBD1 as D (6 bases). This CDR3 region has 11 residues. Germline V lookup: CDR1 MNHEY, CDR2 SVGAGI. V dropped 8 bases and J dropped 4 bases, with 8 bases sitting between them. CDR3 DNA: TGTGCCAGCGGCAGGGGCTATGGCTACACCTTC. It codes for CASGRGYGYTF.

This clone was seen more than once but under ten times. The V gene is TRBV19, the J gene TRBJ1-2; possible D gene TRBD1, 5 bases. Trimming left V 4 bases short and J 4 bases short, with 16 bases between. Germline assignment: CDR1 LNHDA and CDR2 SQIVND (reference sequence). The CDR3 runs 15 residues. CDR3 nucleotide sequence: TGTGCCAGTAGTAAGGTAGCGGGGCCCTCCTATGGCTACACCTTC. It yields the protein CASSKVAGPSYGYTF.

The genes are TRBV9 and TRBJ1-2, with D possibly TRBD1 on 5 matching bases. Germline values: CDR1 SGDLS, CDR2 YYNGEE. V lost 0 bases and J 3 bases, leaving 9 bases between the germline ends. CDR3 length equals 14 residues. The CDR3: CASSVGRGYYGYTF. The CDR3 region has the DNA TGTGCCAGCAGCGTAGGTAGGGGATACTATGGCTACACCTTC.

V usage is TRBV30 and J usage is TRBJ2-6; the match to TRBD1 covers 7 bases. This CDR3 is 15 amino acids long. Germline V CDR1 and CDR2: GTSNPN, SVGIG (reference sequence). Unmatched junction bases numbered 7, after V lost 0 bases and J lost 8 bases. The CDR3 nucleotides are TGTGCCTGGAGTGTAGGGGGCTCCGGGACCAACGTCCTGACTTTC. Translating it yields CAWSVGGSGTNVLTF.

V and J are TRBV6-5 and TRBJ2-3; 7 bases are a match to TRBD1. CDR3 length equals 12 residues. V shed 9 bases and J 5 bases; nucleotides not matched to a gene: 5. CDR1 and CDR2 from the germline V gene are MNHEY and SVGAGI. CDR3 DNA: TGTGCCAGTCCCTCAGGGGGAGATACGCAGTATTTT. Protein sequence: CASPSGGDTQYF.

The chain recombines TRBV5-1 with TRBJ1-1; no clear D. V was trimmed by 2 bases and J by 3 bases, leaving 11 bases between them. CDR3 length: 14 amino acids. CDR1 is SGHRS and CDR2 is YFSETQ in the germline V gene. CDR3 loop: CASSFKGRDTEAFF. The CDR3 DNA reads TGCGCCAGCAGCTTTAAAGGGAGGGACACTGAAGCTTTCTTT.

This chain connects TRBV11-3 to TRBJ2-3; no reliable D call. V lost 5 bases and J lost 7, with 10 bases in between. The CDR3 runs 12 residues. Germline CDR1 reads SGHNT; CDR2 reads YENEEA. The CDR3 sequence: CASSGLDNTQYF. The CDR3 nucleotides are TGTGCCAGCAGCGGTCTAGATAATACGCAGTATTTT. The whole variable domain, remainder taken from reference TRBV11-3 and TRBJ2-3, is EAGVVQSPRYKIIEKKQPVAFWCNPISGHNTLYWYLQNLGQGPELLIRYENEEAVDDSQLPKDRFSAERLKGVDSTLKIQPAELGDSAVYLCASSGLDNTQYFGPGTRLTVL.

Points on this clone: This sample also contains other DNA sequences that code for the same CDR3. V gene TRBV11-2 combines with J gene TRBJ2-7, with unresolved D. CDR3 length: 11 residues. V was shortened by 4 bases and J by 3 bases, with 4 bases between the two germline ends. Germline CDR1 SGHAT, CDR2 FQNNGV. Written as DNA, the CDR3 is TGTGCCAGCAGCTCCGGCTACGAGCAGTACTTC. Amino acids: CASSSGYEQYF.

This clone was counted a single time. V and J are TRBV9 and TRBJ2-2; 14 positions agree with TRBD2. The CDR3 totals 17 residues. V lost 4 bases, J lost 4 bases, and 6 bases stayed unmatched. Looked up from germline, CDR1 is SGDLS and CDR2 is YYNGEE. The CDR3 nucleotides read TGTGCCAGCAGCCCGCGGACTAGCGGGGGGCGCACCGGGGAGCTGTTTTTT. This gives the protein CASSPRTSGGRTGELFF. The full variable domain, in which reference TRBV9 and TRBJ2-2 provide the parts outside the CDR3, is DSGVTQTPKHLITATGQRVTLRCSPRSGDLSVYWYQQSLDQGLQFLIQYYNGEERAKGNILERFSAQQFPDLHSELNLSSLELGDSALYFCASSPRTSGGRTGELFFGEGSRLTVL.